This T cell receptor (beta chain) is drawn from a study of blood T cells in healthy people across ages. Alongside a J-beta primer mix, a sample-barcoded 5' primer served in a second PCR lasting roughly 7 to 12 cycles. Each CDR3 protein is one row after TCRdb ran MiXCR on the 5' RACE reads. Here the sample spans 1.5 million to 2 million distinct CDR3 sequences, around half being singletons. A few counts support this clonotype. Its antigen is currently unknown. Study-wide findings and caveats: Per million T cells, the diversity of TCR beta decreased roughly linearly as age advanced. Long-lived donors exceeded aged donors in naive CD4+ cells and diversity. Percentage of naive T cells showed a strong correlation with TCR beta diversity. Estimates drawn from one million T cells were deemed to understate diversity.

The clonotype comes from a woman aged 40 to 49 in good health. The sequencing sample was made of blood.

The chain's CDR3 is CSADDRDGYNEQFF. CDR3 in DNA: TGCAGTGCAGACGACAGGGACGGTTACAATGAGCAGTTCTTC. The chain uses TRBV20-1 and TRBJ2-1, with TRBD1 matching over 7 bases. Germline CDR1 reads DFQATT; CDR2 reads SNEGSKA (reference sequence). V dropped 6 bases and J dropped 4; count of bases not matched to a gene: 9. This CDR3 region has 14 residues.